The 10 T cell receptor beta chains below all came from one sample that was sequenced in a study of blood T cell repertoires in COVID-19. Clones were sequenced by immunoSEQ multiplex PCR, and TCRdb holds only the in-frame ones, with some missing. The sample includes over 120,000 clones, about 88% of them seen just once. The sample consisted of peripheral blood. These receptors were taken from a human donor with acute or convalescent COVID-19. The donor label of this sample is uncertain.

The chain has TRBV4-3 and TRBJ1-2; 9 bases map to TRBD1. The CDR3 sequence is 14 residues long. Germline V gene lookup returns CDR1 LGHNA and CDR2 YSLEER. Trimming cost V 4 bases and J 4 bases; bases outside gene matches: 4. Here the CDR3 reads CASSPGTGIYGYTF. The CDR3 nucleotides are TGCGCCAGCAGCCCCGGGACAGGGATCTATGGCTACACCTTC.

V is TRBV30 and J is TRBJ2-3; 7 nucleotides line up with TRBD2. V lost 5 bases to trimming and J lost 0 bases; unmatched junction nucleotides: 5. This CDR3 region has 14 residues. CDR1 and CDR2 from the germline V gene are GTSNPN and SVGIG (reference sequence). The CDR3 DNA follows: TGTGCCTGGTCCAGCGGGACTAGCACAGATACGCAGTATTTT. Its protein is CAWSSGTSTDTQYF. The entire variable domain, with the rest obtained from reference TRBV30 and TRBJ2-3, is as follows: SQTIHQWPATLVQPVGSPLSLECTVEGTSNPNLYWYRQAAGRGLQLLFYSVGIGQISSEVPQNLSASRPQDRQFILSSKKLLLSDSGFYLCAWSSGTSTDTQYFGPGTRLTVL.

This clone has a single count. The CDR3 reads CASSGRQWAKSAGELFF. The CDR3 DNA reads TGTGCCAGCAGTGGGAGGCAGTGGGCAAAATCGGCCGGGGAGCTGTTTTTT. This chain uses TRBV6-2 or TRBV6-3 with TRBJ2-2; maybe TRBD2 (6 bases). Trimming stripped 5 bases from V and 6 bases from J, with 22 bases between. The CDR3 runs 17 residues. CDR1 is MNHEY, CDR2 SVGEGT, per germline.

V gene TRBV4-3 combines with J gene TRBJ1-5; 9 bases match TRBD1. V shed 2 bases, J shed 6 bases, and the junction held 2 bases outside the gene matches. Germline V lookup: CDR1 LGHNA, CDR2 YSLEER. The CDR3 is made up of 14 amino acids. The CDR3 DNA sequence: TGCGCCAGCAGCCAACGGACAGGGGCTCAGCCCCAGCATTTT. Residues: CASSQRTGAQPQHF.

The CDR3 DNA reads TGTGCCAGCAGTTACCTCAGGGTCGGTCAGCCCCAGCATTTT. Protein sequence: CASSYLRVGQPQHF. The V and J genes are TRBV6-5 and TRBJ1-5; the D gene is possibly TRBD1 (5 bases). The V and J ends lost 2 bases and 6 bases respectively, with 11 bases between them. The CDR3 spans 14 residues. Germline V gene data show CDR1 as MNHEY and CDR2 as SVGAGI.

This clone was recorded only once. This rearrangement joins TRBV9 to TRBJ1-6; unclear D gene. The germline CDR1 and CDR2 sequences are SGDLS and YYNGEE. CDR3 length: 15 residues. The V gene lost 2 bases and the J gene lost 7 bases, with 13 bases spanning the gap. The CDR3 DNA reads TGTGCCAGCAGCGTGACCGGCAACAGAAATTCACCCCTCCACTTT. Protein product: CASSVTGNRNSPLHF. The full variable domain, in which reference TRBV9 and TRBJ1-6 provide the parts outside the CDR3, is DSGVTQTPKHLITATGQRVTLRCSPRSGDLSVYWYQQSLDQGLQFLIQYYNGEERAKGNILERFSAQQFPDLHSELNLSSLELGDSALYFCASSVTGNRNSPLHFGNGTRLTVT.

This chain links TRBV7-2 with TRBJ2-1; TRBD1 matches at 8 bases. Trimming removed 3 bases from V and 0 bases from J; junction bases left unmatched: 1. This CDR3 has 15 residues. Germline-derived CDR1 and CDR2 are SGHTA and FQGNSA. CDR3 bases: TGTGCCAGCAGCTTGGGACAGGCCTCCTACAATGAGCAGTTCTTC. Translation: CASSLGQASYNEQFF.

This chain links TRBV5-4 with TRBJ2-7, with D unclear. In germline, CDR1 is SGHNT, CDR2 YYREEE (reference sequence). V was shortened by 4 bases and J by 3 bases, with 14 bases between the two germline ends. The CDR3 runs 14 residues. This CDR3 reads CASSPQGGDYEQYV. In nucleotides, the CDR3 is TGTGCCAGCAGCCCCCAAGGCGGCGACTACGAGCAGTACGTC.

This chain links TRBV30 with TRBJ1-1, with 10 bases lining up with TRBD1. The V and J ends lost 3 bases and 10 bases, in that order; junction bases with no gene match: 8. CDR1 GTSNPN and CDR2 SVGIG come from the germline V gene (reference sequence). There are 13 residues in the CDR3. The CDR3 here is CAWSLNDRGRAFF. In nucleotides, the CDR3 is TGTGCCTGGAGCTTGAACGACAGGGGGCGAGCTTTCTTT.

J is TRBJ2-1 and V is TRBV9, with 11 bases fitting TRBD2. V lost 0 bases to trimming and J lost 1 base; unmatched junction nucleotides: 6. The germline V gene has CDR1 SGDLS and CDR2 YYNGEE. The CDR3 has 18 amino acids. CDR3 DNA sequence: TGTGCCAGCAGCGTAGGGGTAGCGGGAGGGCCGTCCTACAATGAGCAGTTCTTC. Its protein product is CASSVGVAGGPSYNEQFF.